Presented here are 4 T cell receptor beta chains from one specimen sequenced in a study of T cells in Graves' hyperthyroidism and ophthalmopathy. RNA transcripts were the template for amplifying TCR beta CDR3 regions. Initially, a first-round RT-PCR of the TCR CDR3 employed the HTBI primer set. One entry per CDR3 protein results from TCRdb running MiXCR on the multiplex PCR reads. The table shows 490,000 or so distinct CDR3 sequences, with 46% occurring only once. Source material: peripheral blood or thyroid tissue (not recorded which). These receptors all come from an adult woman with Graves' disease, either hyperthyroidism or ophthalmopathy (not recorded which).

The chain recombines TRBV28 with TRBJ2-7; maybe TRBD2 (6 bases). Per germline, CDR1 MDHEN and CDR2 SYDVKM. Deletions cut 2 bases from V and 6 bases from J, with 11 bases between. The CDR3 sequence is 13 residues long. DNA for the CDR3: TGTGCCAGCAGTTTAGGGTCAGCGGGCGAGCAGTACTTC. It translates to CASSLGSAGEQYF.

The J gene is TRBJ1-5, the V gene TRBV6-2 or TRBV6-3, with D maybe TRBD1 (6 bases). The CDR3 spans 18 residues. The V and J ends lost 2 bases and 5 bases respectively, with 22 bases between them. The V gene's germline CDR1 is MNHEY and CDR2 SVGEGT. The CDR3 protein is CASSYTDRDTRTDQPQHF. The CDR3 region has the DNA TGTGCCAGCAGTTACACAGACCGGGACACCAGGACCGATCAGCCCCAGCATTTT.

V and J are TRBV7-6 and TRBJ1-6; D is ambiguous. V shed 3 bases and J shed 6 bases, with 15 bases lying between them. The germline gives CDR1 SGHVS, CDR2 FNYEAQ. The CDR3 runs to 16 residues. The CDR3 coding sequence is TGTGCCAGCAGCTTGGGAACGGTCAGCACTAATTCACCCCTCCACTTT. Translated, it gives CASSLGTVSTNSPLHF.

In DNA form, the CDR3 reads TGTGCCAGCAGCCCGACTAGCGCCAGTAAAGGGCAGTACTTC. Encoded protein: CASSPTSASKGQYF. V usage is TRBV7-8 and J usage is TRBJ2-7; 8 bases line up with TRBD2. CDR3 length: 14 residues. Trimming cost V 5 bases and J 9 bases; bases outside gene matches: 12. CDR1 SGHVS and CDR2 FQNEAQ come from the germline V gene.